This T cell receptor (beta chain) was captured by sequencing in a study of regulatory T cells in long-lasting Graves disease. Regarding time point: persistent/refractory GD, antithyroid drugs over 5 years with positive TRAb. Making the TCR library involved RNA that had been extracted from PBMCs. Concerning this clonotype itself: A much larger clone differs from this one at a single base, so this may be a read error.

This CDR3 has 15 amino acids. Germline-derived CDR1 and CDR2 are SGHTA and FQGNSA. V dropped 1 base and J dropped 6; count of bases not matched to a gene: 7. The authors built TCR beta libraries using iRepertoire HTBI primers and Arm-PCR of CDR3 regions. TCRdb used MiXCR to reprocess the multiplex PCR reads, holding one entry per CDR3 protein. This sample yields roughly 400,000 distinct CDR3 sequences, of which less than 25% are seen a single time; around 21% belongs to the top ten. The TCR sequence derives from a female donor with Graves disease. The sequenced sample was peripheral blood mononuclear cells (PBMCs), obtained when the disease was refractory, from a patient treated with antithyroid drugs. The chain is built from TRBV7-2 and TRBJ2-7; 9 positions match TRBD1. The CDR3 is CASSLEQGAFCEQYF. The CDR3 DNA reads TGTGCCAGCAGCTTAGAACAGGGGGCTTTCTGCGAGCAGTACTTC.